This T cell receptor beta chain appears in the sequencing data of a study of CD8 T cells in ankylosing spondylitis. Findings and limits, study-wide: Reportedly, significant enrichment of disease-linked clones occurred in matched ankylosing spondylitis synovial fluid. Reactive arthritis synovial fluid and blood were previously reported to contain some motif variants. One TCR beta motif, made up of 7 or 8 highly homologous variants, appeared characteristic of ankylosing spondylitis blood.

Germline V gene data show CDR1 as SGHVS and CDR2 as FNYEAQ. CDR3 size: 15 residues. Unmatched junction bases numbered 6, after V lost 3 bases and J lost 2 bases. Making use of molecular barcodes, quantitative 5'-RACE generated TCR beta libraries. TCRdb re-analysed the 5' RACE reads in MiXCR, keeping a single row per CDR3 protein. In the table there are a few hundred thousand distinct CDR3 sequences, about 10% of which are singletons. With regard to this clonotype: Its antigen is currently unknown.

This clonotype was obtained from a male donor with ankylosing spondylitis or in good health (not recorded which). The chain has TRBV7-6 and TRBJ2-7, with 8 nucleotides matching TRBD2. Material for sequencing was blood, either unsorted or a sorted T cell fraction (not recorded which). This CDR3 is CASSFTSGSPYEQYF. The CDR3 nucleotides read TGTGCCAGCAGCTTCACTAGCGGTTCCCCCTACGAGCAGTACTTC.